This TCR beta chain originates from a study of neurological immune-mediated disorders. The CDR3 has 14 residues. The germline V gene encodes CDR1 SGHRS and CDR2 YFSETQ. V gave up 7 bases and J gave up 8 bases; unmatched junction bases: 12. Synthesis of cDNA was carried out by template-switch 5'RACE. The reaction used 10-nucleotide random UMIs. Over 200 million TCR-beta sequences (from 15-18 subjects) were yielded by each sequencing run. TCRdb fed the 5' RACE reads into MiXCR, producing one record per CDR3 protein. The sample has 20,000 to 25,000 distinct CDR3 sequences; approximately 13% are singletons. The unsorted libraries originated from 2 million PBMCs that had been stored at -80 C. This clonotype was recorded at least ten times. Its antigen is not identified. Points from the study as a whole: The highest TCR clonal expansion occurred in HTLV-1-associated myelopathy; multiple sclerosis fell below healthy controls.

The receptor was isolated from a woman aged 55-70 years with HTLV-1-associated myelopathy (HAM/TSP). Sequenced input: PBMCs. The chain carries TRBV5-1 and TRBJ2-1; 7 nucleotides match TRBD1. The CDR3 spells CASGDRGARDEQFF. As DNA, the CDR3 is TGCGCCAGCGGGGACAGAGGAGCCCGGGATGAGCAGTTCTTC.